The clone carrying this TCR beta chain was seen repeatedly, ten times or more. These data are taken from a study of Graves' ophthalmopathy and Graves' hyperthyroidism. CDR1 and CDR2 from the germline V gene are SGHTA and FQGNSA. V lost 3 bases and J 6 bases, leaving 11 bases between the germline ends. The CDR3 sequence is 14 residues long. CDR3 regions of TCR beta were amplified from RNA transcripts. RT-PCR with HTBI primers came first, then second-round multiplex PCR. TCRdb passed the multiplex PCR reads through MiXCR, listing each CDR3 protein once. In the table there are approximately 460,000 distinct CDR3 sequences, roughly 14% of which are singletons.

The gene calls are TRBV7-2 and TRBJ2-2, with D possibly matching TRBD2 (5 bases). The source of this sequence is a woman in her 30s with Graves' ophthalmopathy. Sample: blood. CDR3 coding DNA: TGTGCCAGCAGCTTGGTAGCGTGGTCCGGGGAGCTGTTTTTT. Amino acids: CASSLVAWSGELFF.